This TCR beta chain was captured in a study of cytomegalovirus exposure and HLA in healthy donors. The CDR3 totals 15 residues. Germline V lookup: CDR1 GTSNPN, CDR2 SVGIG (reference sequence). V dropped 4 bases and J dropped 5; count of bases not matched to a gene: 8. The PCR made use of 60 Vbeta and 13 Jbeta primers. Method: immunoSEQ multiplex PCR; TCRdb's copy keeps in-frame clones and lacks some. Altogether some 130,000 clones are present, approximately 81% being singletons, with the ten largest covering approximately 7.2%. Sequenced sample: PBMCs. The rearrangement joins TRBV30 to TRBJ2-7; 13 nucleotides match TRBD2. The clonotype was recovered from a male donor in good health and CMV-seronegative. The CDR3, as DNA: TGTGCCTGGAACCTGCCGGGACTAGCGGGAAACGAGCAGTACTTC. As protein: CAWNLPGLAGNEQYF.